This TCR beta chain was profiled in a study of quantifying T cell responses using KT2 cells (dated by TCRdb to about 2017). For the study in its entirety: RNA was DNase-treated and reverse transcribed with TCR alpha and beta constant-region primers, mostly using SuperScript III. Under optimum conditions, the efficiency of the T4 ligation step was estimated to be more than 9.5%. PCR2 was run as a SYBR Green qPCR and stopped at a predetermined fluorescence threshold to avoid over-amplification. Findings and caveats that apply to the study as a whole: Over several orders of magnitude, the number of KT2 alpha and beta sequences rose linearly with the number of KT2 cells put in. KT2 sequences were detected down to the lowest spike-in tested, about one KT2 cell per 100,000 PBMC. This TCR sequencing study did not compare the pipeline side by side with other TCR sequencing techniques. Detection of KT2 sequences showed saturation at very high KT2 spike-in numbers.

The library was produced with UMI-ligation and nested PCR. A single-stranded oligonucleotide bearing the Illumina SP2 sequence and a UMI was ligated to the 3' end of the cDNA with T4 RNA ligase 1. PCR1 ran 4 cycles (98°C 15 s, 69°C 30 s, 72°C 40 s); the beta primer was an equimolar mix of RC1.1 and RC1.2 covering TRBC1 and TRBC2. Starting at PCR2, the TCR alpha and beta chains were handled separately, and sample indices and Illumina adaptors were added. Placed after an 8-base spacer, the UMI was made up of 12 random nucleotides arranged as two hexamers with a spacer between them. Libraries were sequenced on an Illumina MiSeq using v2 2x251 paired-end chemistry, with some 13 samples typically included per run. To increase diversity, roughly 4.5-8% PhiX DNA was added to each sequencing library. The study's processing was this. The raw reads were converted into FASTQ with bcl2fastq and then demultiplexed by dual indices with Demultiplexor. V and J genes were assigned by Decombinator through tag matching, with a single base-pair mismatch permitted. UMIs were used by Collapsinator to correct both sequencing errors and frequency errors caused by PCR heterogeneity. CDR3Translator converted Decombinator identifiers into nucleotide sequence, translated that sequence into amino acids, and extracted CDR3 based on C- and N-terminal motifs. Each distinct KT2 TCR was counted as one cluster of KT2 sequences that shared a single unique molecular identifier. Clones were called with MiXCR by TCRdb after fastp trimmed the public reads at Q25, and only in-frame beta chains were retained. Every CDR3 protein is listed once, alongside the most common genes and DNA of its rows. TCRdb, not the authors, supplied the V and J calls. Across this sample there are over 35,000 distinct CDR3 sequences, with approximately 15% seen only once. The ten top clones hold 40% to 45% of the sample.

A note on this clonotype: What antigen it recognizes has not been identified. One base away there is no much larger clone; base qualities are not given.

To test the sensitivity and accuracy of the pipeline, known numbers of KT2, a T cell clone whose TCR had already been sequenced, were spiked into unfractionated PBMC. A range of KT2-to-PBMC ratios was generated by mixing KT2 cells with a fixed number of PBMC. Sequenced sample: PBMCs spiked with cells of the T cell clone KT2. This sequence was found in a human donor.

CDR3 region: CSARRGTSDTDTQYF. The sequenced DNA is TGCAGTGCTAGAAGGGGGACTAGCGACACAGATACGCAGTATTTT. The chain links TRBV20-1 with TRBJ2-3, with TRBD2 matching 10 junction bases. CDR1 and CDR2 are drawn from the germline V gene (reference sequence): DFQATT, SNEGSKA. V loses 2 bases at its end and J loses 2 bases; junction bases beyond the gene matches: 4. Including cysteine and phenylalanine, the CDR3 has 15 amino acids. CDR3 DNA is the only sequence kept; it has 45 bases, read in frame from the first base.